The source of this T cell receptor (beta chain) is a study of CD4 T cells in relation to SARS-CoV-2 and coronaviruses. Study overall: TCR beta CDR3s were sequenced after approximately ten-day antigen culture of PBMCs. Study-level results: Each donor contributed either pre-pandemic or post-infection samples, not both.

The CDR3 spans 17 residues. V shed 4 bases and J shed 3 bases, with 23 bases lying between them. In germline, CDR1 is SGHDT, CDR2 YYEEEE. 90,000 to 100,000 naive or memory CD4+ cells were cultured with CEF peptides for about 10 days. Comments on this clone: No antigen is known for it.

Produced via immunoSEQ multiplex PCR; TCRdb's table is partial and in-frame only. Among some 46,000 clones listed, over 70% were seen once. The sequenced sample was naive CD4+ T cells from PBMCs, cultured in vitro. Noted subset: naive CD4+ T cells isolated by negative enrichment. This TCR was sampled from an adult with COVID-19. The J gene is TRBJ2-7, the V gene TRBV5-6; tentative D call: TRBD1 (5 bases). This chain's CDR3 is CASSKSPINRIGYEQYF. Here the CDR3 DNA reads TGTGCCAGCAGCAAAAGCCCAATAAACAGGATCGGCTACGAGCAGTACTTC. Supplemented by reference TRBV5-6 and TRBJ2-7, the full variable domain reads DAGVTQSPTHLIKTRGQQVTLRCSPKSGHDTVSWYQQALGQGPQFIFQYYEEEERQRGNFPDRFSGHQFPNYSSELNVNALLLGDSALYLCASSKSPINRIGYEQYFGPGTRLTVT.